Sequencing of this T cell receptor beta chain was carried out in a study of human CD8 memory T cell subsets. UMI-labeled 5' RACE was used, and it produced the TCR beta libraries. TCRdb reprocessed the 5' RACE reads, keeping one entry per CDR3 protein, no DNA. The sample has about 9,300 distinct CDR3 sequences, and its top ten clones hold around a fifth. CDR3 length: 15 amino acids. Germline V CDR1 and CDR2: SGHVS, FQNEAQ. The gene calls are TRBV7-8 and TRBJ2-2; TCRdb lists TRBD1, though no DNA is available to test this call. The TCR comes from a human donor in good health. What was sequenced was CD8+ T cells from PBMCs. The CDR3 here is CASSQGTVNTGELFF.